Presented here are 16 T cell receptor beta chains from one specimen sequenced in a study of blood T cells in healthy people across ages. The second PCR ran about 7 to 12 cycles with a sample-barcoded 5' primer and J-beta primers. TCRdb analysed the 5' RACE reads with MiXCR anew, one entry per CDR3 protein. Of 550,000 to 750,000 distinct CDR3 sequences listed, approximately 21% are singletons. Sequencing was performed on blood. The receptor source for this set is a man between 65 and 85 years old in good health.

This clonotype occurred a few times. The chain carries TRBV6-5 and TRBJ2-4; weak D call: TRBD1 (6 bases). The CDR3 consists of 14 residues. V was pared by 8 bases and J by 6 bases, with 17 bases between. CDR1 and CDR2 from the germline V gene are MNHEY and SVGAGI. CDR3 sequence reads: CASGTLGGRNIQYF. DNA of the CDR3: TGTGCCAGCGGGACCCTTGGGGGCAGAAACATTCAGTACTTC.

This clonotype was seen only a few times. This sequence joins TRBV12-3 or TRBV12-4 and TRBJ1-4; TRBD1 matches 7 bases. J lost 11 bases, V lost 3 bases, and 15 bases had no gene match. CDR3 length: 16 residues. CDR3 sequence reads: CASSLIHPGGREKLFF. As DNA, the CDR3 is TGTGCCAGCAGTTTGATACATCCAGGGGGGCGTGAGAAACTGTTTTTT.

This clonotype has a handful of counts. V usage is TRBV28 and J usage is TRBJ1-5, with 7 bases lining up with TRBD1. The V gene end was trimmed by 5 bases and the J gene end by 4 bases; junction bases not matched to a gene: 11. This CDR3 has 16 amino acids. The germline gives CDR1 MDHEN, CDR2 SYDVKM. The CDR3: CASSPLGRGSNQPQHF. The CDR3 DNA is TGTGCCAGCAGTCCTCTAGGCAGGGGGAGTAATCAGCCCCAGCATTTT.

The V gene is TRBV5-4, the J gene TRBJ1-1, with a weak D call TRBD1 (5 bases). Trimming removed 0 bases from V and 5 bases from J, with 11 bases in between. CDR3 length equals 14 residues. The V gene's germline CDR1 is SGHNT and CDR2 YYREEE (reference sequence). The DNA of the CDR3 is TGTGCCAGCAGCTTGGGGGGCCAGAGGACTGAAGCTTTCTTT. Translated: CASSLGGQRTEAFF.

This clonotype came up a few times. The J gene is TRBJ1-2, the V gene TRBV4-3; D is unresolved. Germline V gene sequence: CDR1 LGHNA, CDR2 YSLEER. V was pared by 0 bases and J by 4 bases, with 12 bases between. This CDR3 contains 15 residues. As DNA, the CDR3 is TGCGCCAGCAGCCAAGAGCGCAGTATTATCTATGGCTACACCTTC. Its protein product is CASSQERSIIYGYTF.

The CDR3 sequence: CASSQQGYKNIQYF. DNA for the CDR3: TGTGCCAGCAGCCAACAGGGTTACAAAAACATTCAGTACTTC. The chain combines TRBV3-1 with TRBJ2-4; D is possibly TRBD1 (5 bases). The CDR3 has 14 amino acids. Germline V lookup: CDR1 LGHDT, CDR2 YNNKEL (reference sequence). The V gene lost 2 bases and the J gene lost 3 bases, with 8 bases spanning the gap.

This clonotype was recorded a few times. The gene calls are TRBV20-1 and TRBJ2-1; TRBD2 agrees at 14 bases. Losses at the gene ends were 4 bases for V and 9 bases for J; bases not matched to a gene: 11. The CDR3 extends over 16 amino acids. The V gene's germline CDR1 is DFQATT and CDR2 SNEGSKA (reference sequence). The CDR3 sequence: CSAITHGTSGSSEQFF. CDR3 in DNA: TGCAGTGCTATAACCCACGGGACTAGCGGGAGTAGTGAGCAGTTCTTC.

This clonotype was seen only a few times. The chain carries TRBV5-8 and TRBJ2-5; 11 bases map to TRBD2. The J call could be wrong; TRBJ2-1 is a better fit for the DNA end. This CDR3 contains 17 residues. CDR1 and CDR2 from the germline V gene are SGHTS and YDEGEE. CDR3 sequence: CASSSDLTSGRRNEQFF. The DNA for the CDR3 is TGTGCCAGCAGCTCGGACCTCACTAGCGGGAGACGGAATGAGCAGTTCTTC.

This clonotype was detected only a few times. This chain connects TRBV25-1 to TRBJ2-1; TRBD2 matches 9 bases. Germline trimming cut 7 bases from V and 3 bases from J; bases unmatched to any gene: 4. Germline V lookup: CDR1 MGHDK, CDR2 SYGVNS. This CDR3 spans 14 amino acids. DNA of the CDR3: TGTGCCAGCAATAGCGGGAGTTACTACAATGAGCAGTTCTTC. This gives the protein CASNSGSYYNEQFF. The full variable domain, in which reference TRBV25-1 and TRBJ2-1 provide the parts outside the CDR3, is EADIYQTPRYLVIGTGKKITLECSQTMGHDKMYWYQQDPGMELHLIHYSYGVNSTEKGDLSSESTVSRIRTEHFPLTLESARPSHTSQYLCASNSGSYYNEQFFGPGTRLTVL.

The chain recombines TRBV5-1 with TRBJ2-7; 11 positions agree with TRBD1. CDR1 is SGHRS, CDR2 YFSETQ, per germline. CDR3 length equals 16 residues. V was clipped by 4 bases and J by 5 bases; unmatched bases: 11. The CDR3 reads CASSHGQGASVNEQYF. CDR3 DNA: TGCGCCAGCAGCCACGGACAGGGGGCCTCAGTGAACGAGCAGTACTTC.

This clonotype was seen more than once but under ten times. This chain links TRBV5-1 with TRBJ2-5, with 7 bases identical to TRBD1. The tail of the sequence fits TRBJ2-7 better, so the J call may be wrong. The CDR3 has 17 amino acids. CDR1 is SGHRS and CDR2 is YFSETQ in the germline V gene. DNA of the CDR3: TGCGCCAGCAGCGGAACTCAGACAGGGCGGATCGCCTACGAGCAGTACTTC. Its translation is CASSGTQTGRIAYEQYF.

The V and J genes are TRBV5-6 and TRBJ2-1, with a tentative D call TRBD2 (5 bases). CDR1 SGHDT and CDR2 YYEEEE come from the germline V gene. V lost 0 bases and J 10 bases, leaving 11 bases between the germline ends. This CDR3 comprises 13 residues. The CDR3 sequence: CASSLGLAREQFF. CDR3 nucleotide sequence: TGTGCCAGCAGCTTGGGGCTAGCAAGAGAGCAGTTCTTC. Full variable domain (outside the CDR3, taken from reference TRBV5-6 and TRBJ2-1): DAGVTQSPTHLIKTRGQQVTLRCSPKSGHDTVSWYQQALGQGPQFIFQYYEEEERQRGNFPDRFSGHQFPNYSSELNVNALLLGDSALYLCASSLGLAREQFFGPGTRLTVL.

This clonotype was counted once. The chain combines TRBV9 with TRBJ2-3; perhaps TRBD1 as D (5 bases). Between the trimmed V and J ends, which lost 4 bases and 0 bases, there was a span of 15 bases. This CDR3 contains 16 residues. CDR1 and CDR2 from the germline V gene are SGDLS and YYNGEE. This CDR3 is CASSFTEQGSTDTQYF. The CDR3 DNA reads TGTGCCAGCAGCTTCACGGAGCAGGGAAGCACAGATACGCAGTATTTT.

This clonotype showed up just a few times. The rearrangement joins TRBV4-1 to TRBJ2-5, with 14 bases lining up with TRBD2. Germline V gene lookup returns CDR1 MGHRA and CDR2 YSYEKL. The junction had 7 bases not matched to a gene; V was cut back by 3 bases and J by 4 bases. The CDR3 sequence is 17 residues long. The CDR3 sequence: CASSHLGTSGSGETQYF. CDR3 DNA: TGCGCCAGCAGCCACTTGGGGACTAGCGGGAGTGGAGAGACCCAGTACTTC.

This clonotype was detected a few times. CDR3 protein: CASTRGRAPDTQYF. The CDR3 DNA reads as TGTGCCAGCACTCGCGGGAGGGCCCCAGATACGCAGTATTTT. This chain joins TRBV6-5 and TRBJ2-3, with 9 positions matching TRBD2. Germline CDR1 MNHEY, CDR2 SVGAGI. The junction had 6 bases not matched to a gene; V was cut back by 7 bases and J by 4 bases. The CDR3 length is 14 residues.

The chain has TRBV7-2 and TRBJ2-7; D call uncertain. Per the germline V gene, CDR1 is SGHTA and CDR2 is FQGNSA. The V end was cut by 2 bases, the J end by 0 bases, with 14 bases between. The CDR3 extends over 16 amino acids. The CDR3 DNA reads as TGTGCCAGCAGCTTAATGGTGACGTCTAGCTCCTACGAGCAGTACTTC. It encodes CASSLMVTSSSYEQYF.